This T cell receptor beta chain stems from a study of shared clonotypes between healthy human individuals. Notes on the study in general: Represented genetic and exposure-history diversity was restricted by having few donors.

Details on this clone: Its antigen is not identified.

The germline V gene encodes CDR1 MNHNS and CDR2 SASEGT. Trimming left V 4 bases short and J 4 bases short, with 10 bases between. The CDR3 runs to 13 residues. This table comes from immunoSEQ multiplex PCR, and its TCRdb copy is limited to in-frame clones, with some not included. The sample has some 500,000 clones, approximately 95% seen once. The sample consisted of naive CD4+ T cells sorted from blood. Subset here: CD45RA+ positively selected. This receptor was taken from a young woman in good health. The chain recombines TRBV6-1 with TRBJ2-5; tentative D call: TRBD2 (5 bases). The CDR3 DNA sequence: TGTGCCAGCAGTGTGCTTAGCGTAGAGACCCAGTACTTC. It is translated as CASSVLSVETQYF.